The subject of this entry is one T cell receptor (beta chain). Antigen unknown. This entry is derived from a study of blood T cells in healthy people across ages. It was with a sample-barcoded 5' primer and a J-beta primer mix that a second PCR of roughly 7 to 11 cycles was run. Via MiXCR, TCRdb re-called the 5' RACE reads, giving one row per CDR3 protein. The table includes fewer than 1 million distinct CDR3 sequences, 40% to 50% detected once. The CDR3 consists of 17 residues. Trimming stripped 3 bases from V and 0 bases from J, with 16 bases between. Germline V CDR1 and CDR2: SGHRS, YFSETQ. Findings and caveats of the study: Any conclusive comparison of naive versus antigen-experienced cells was prevented by using unsorted PBMCs.

This sequence was found in a man aged 55-75 years in good health. Sequenced input: blood. V usage is TRBV5-1 and J usage is TRBJ2-1; D might be TRBD2 (6 bases). CDR3 region: CASSWGERANSYNEQFF. CDR3 nucleotide sequence: TGCGCCAGCAGCTGGGGGGAGAGGGCTAACTCCTACAATGAGCAGTTCTTC.